This is a list of T cell receptor beta chains from one sample in a study of T cell responses to AZD1222 COVID-19 vaccine. Profiled with immunoSEQ multiplex PCR; TCRdb holds only in-frame clones, not every one. The sample holds more than 150,000 clones, about 90% seen once. Sequences were derived from peripheral blood, sampled on day 0 of AZD1222 vaccination. The source is an adult in good health. Both conserved end residues are part of each CDR3. Each record gives: J gene, clone size, D gene, V gene, CDR3 protein, CDR3 DNA. D genes are given only for firm matches. Expanded clones get a size class; other rows say once, few or many, or leave the size out.

TRBJ1-4 NA NA TRBV7-9 CASSHASGGAFEKLFF TGTGCCAGCAGCCACGCCTCGGGGGGAGCCTTTGAAAAACTGTTTTTT
TRBJ1-3 NA TRBD1 TRBV6-2/TRBV6-3 CASSYSGTASSGNTIYF TGTGCCAGCAGTTACTCGGGGACAGCGAGCTCTGGAAACACCATATATTTT
TRBJ2-3 NA NA TRBV7-2 CASSLARATDTQYF TGTGCCAGCAGCTTAGCGAGGGCCACAGATACGCAGTATTTT
TRBJ2-1 NA NA TRBV18 CASSTNRDEQFF TGTGCCAGCTCAACCAACCGGGATGAGCAGTTCTTC
TRBJ1-2 NA NA TRBV28 CASTLGGNYGYTF TGTGCCAGCACCTTAGGTGGGAACTATGGCTACACCTTC
TRBJ2-7 NA NA TRBV28 CASSSLGDNTYEQYF TGTGCCAGCAGTTCCCTAGGGGACAACACCTACGAGCAGTACTTC
TRBJ1-2 NA TRBD1 TRBV28 CASSLTPGGDGYTF TGTGCCAGCAGTTTAACTCCAGGGGGCGATGGCTACACCTTC
TRBJ1-2 few NA TRBV4-1 CASSQGARAYGYTF TGCGCCAGCAGCCAAGGTGCCAGGGCCTATGGCTACACCTTC
TRBJ1-4 NA NA TRBV7-9 CASSLRTQLNEKLFF TGTGCCAGCAGCTTACGGACGCAACTCAATGAAAAACTGTTTTTT
TRBJ2-1 once NA TRBV5-1 CASSSGNREQFF TGCGCCAGCAGCTCAGGGAACAGGGAGCAGTTCTTC
TRBJ2-1 NA NA TRBV7-9 CASSRLYEQFF TGTGCCAGCAGCCGTCTCTATGAGCAGTTCTTC
TRBJ1-4 NA NA TRBV25-1 CASRVRTNEKLFF TGTGCCAGCAGGGTAAGGACTAATGAAAAACTGTTTTTT
TRBJ2-7 few TRBD2 TRBV5-1 CASSSKLAGGGSEQYF TGCGCCAGCAGCTCGAAACTAGCGGGTGGGGGCTCCGAGCAGTACTTC
TRBJ2-7 once TRBD2 TRBV4-3 CASSQGGGLSLEQYF TGCGCCAGCAGCCAAGGCGGGGGGCTCAGCCTCGAGCAGTACTTC
TRBJ2-3 NA NA TRBV5-1 CASSLDLDTQYF TGCGCCAGCAGCCTAGACTTAGATACGCAGTATTTT
TRBJ2-7 NA TRBD2 TRBV5-4 CASSLGAGVAYEQYF TGTGCCAGCAGCTTGGGGGCGGGAGTCGCGTACGAGCAGTACTTC
TRBJ1-5 once NA TRBV19 CASSIVGVTNQPQHF TGTGCCAGTAGTATAGTGGGGGTTACCAATCAGCCCCAGCATTTT
TRBJ1-2 NA NA TRBV28 CASSLDRDYGYTF TGTGCCAGCAGCTTGGACAGAGACTATGGCTACACCTTC
TRBJ1-5 NA TRBD1 TRBV7-2 CASSLDSRGQRPQHF TGTGCCAGCAGCTTAGATTCGAGGGGGCAGAGGCCCCAGCATTTT
TRBJ1-2 medium-sized NA TRBV19 CASRTDYGYTF TGTGCCAGTAGGACTGACTATGGCTACACCTTC
TRBJ2-7 few TRBD1 TRBV7-9 CASSFGQGINEQYF TGTGCCAGCAGCTTTGGACAGGGGATAAACGAGCAGTACTTC
TRBJ2-1 NA TRBD1 TRBV24-1 CATSDQGGTGPLDEQFF TGTGCCACCAGTGACCAAGGAGGGACAGGGCCTTTGGATGAGCAGTTCTTC
TRBJ2-7 NA NA TRBV29-1 CSVQRTDRSSYEQYF TGCAGCGTTCAAAGGACAGACCGAAGCTCCTACGAGCAGTACTTC
TRBJ2-2 NA NA TRBV5-1 CASSFGGGGELFF TGCGCCAGCAGCTTCGGGGGCGGCGGGGAGCTGTTTTTT
TRBJ1-6 NA TRBD1 TRBV5-4 CASSYRQGNSPLHF TGTGCCAGCAGCTATAGACAGGGAAATTCACCCCTCCACTTT
TRBJ1-1 NA TRBD1 TRBV19 CASSPWTGKTEAFF TGTGCCAGTAGTCCCTGGACAGGAAAGACTGAAGCTTTCTTT
TRBJ2-5 NA NA TRBV7-2 CASSLFENQETQYF TGTGCCAGCAGCTTATTCGAAAACCAAGAGACCCAGTACTTC
TRBJ2-7 NA TRBD1 TRBV30 CAWSTGTGAYEQYF TGTGCCTGGAGTACCGGGACAGGGGCCTACGAGCAGTACTTC
TRBJ1-5 NA NA TRBV1 CTSSSRFNQPQHF TGCACCAGCAGCTCCAGATTTAATCAGCCCCAGCATTTT
TRBJ2-3 NA NA TRBV4-3 CASSQKSGTTDTQYF TGCGCCAGCAGCCAAAAAAGCGGTACCACAGATACGCAGTATTTT
TRBJ1-4 NA NA TRBV2 CASSARQNDVKLFF TGTGCCAGCAGTGCCAGACAAAATGATGTAAAACTGTTTTTT
TRBJ2-7 NA TRBD1 TRBV5-1 CASSFSFTGGRDEQYF TGCGCCAGCAGTTTTAGCTTTACAGGGGGTCGCGACGAGCAGTACTTC
TRBJ2-7 NA NA TRBV3-1/TRBV3-2 CASSPETQTGTYEQYF TGTGCCAGCAGCCCCGAAACCCAGACAGGCACCTACGAGCAGTACTTC
TRBJ1-2 NA TRBD1 TRBV2 CASSDLGQGGIGYGYTF TGTGCCAGCAGTGACCTCGGACAGGGCGGAATTGGCTATGGCTACACCTTC
TRBJ2-7 NA TRBD2 TRBV6-1 CASSEGTSGRNEQYF TGTGCCAGCAGTGAAGGGACTAGCGGGCGGAACGAGCAGTACTTC
TRBJ2-5 NA TRBD2 TRBV7-9 CASARGAGETQYF TGTGCCAGCGCGCGGGGGGCCGGGGAGACCCAGTACTTC
TRBJ1-2 NA TRBD1 TRBV6-5 CASSYSIGQGVGGYTF TGTGCCAGCAGTTACTCGATAGGACAGGGAGTCGGTGGCTACACCTTC
TRBJ2-1 NA TRBD2 TRBV4-2 CASSQGLAGEGEQFF TGTGCCAGCAGCCAAGGACTAGCGGGAGAGGGAGAGCAGTTCTTC
TRBJ2-1 NA NA TRBV28 CASSSGSSYNEQFF TGTGCCAGCAGTTCGGGTTCCTCCTACAATGAGCAGTTCTTC
TRBJ2-1 once TRBD2 TRBV5-4 CASSFKTSGRDEQFF TGTGCCAGCAGCTTTAAGACTAGCGGGCGCGATGAGCAGTTCTTC
TRBJ2-1 NA NA TRBV5-1 CASSLAGSYNEQFF TGCGCCAGCAGCTTGGCGGGGTCATACAATGAGCAGTTCTTC
TRBJ2-1 NA TRBD2 TRBV6-5 CASRPWREGENEQFF TGTGCCAGCAGACCTTGGCGGGAGGGAGAAAATGAGCAGTTCTTC
TRBJ2-5 NA TRBD2 TRBV6-4 CASSPVAGGPEETQYF TGTGCCAGCAGCCCCGTGGCGGGAGGGCCCGAGGAGACCCAGTACTTC
TRBJ1-1 NA NA TRBV9 CASSVDSGSTEAFF TGTGCCAGCAGCGTAGATTCAGGGTCCACTGAAGCTTTCTTT
TRBJ2-2 NA TRBD1 TRBV18 CASSPGTGSFTGELFF TGTGCCAGCTCACCGGGGACAGGGTCATTCACCGGGGAGCTGTTTTTT
TRBJ1-2 NA TRBD1 TRBV5-4 CASSEPGQGVRGYTF TGTGCCAGCAGCGAACCGGGACAGGGTGTGCGGGGCTACACCTTC
TRBJ2-1 NA NA TRBV5-1 CASSLGPEGRNEQFF TGCGCCAGCAGCTTGGGACCCGAGGGTCGGAATGAGCAGTTCTTC
TRBJ1-3 NA NA TRBV6-1 CASSEAQNGRNTIYF TGTGCCAGCAGTGAAGCCCAGAATGGCAGAAACACCATATATTTT
TRBJ2-3 NA NA TRBV7-9 CASSLGTALDTQYF TGTGCCAGCAGCCTCGGGACCGCCCTAGATACGCAGTATTTT
TRBJ2-5 NA NA TRBV7-8 CASSLAVGMETQYF TGTGCCAGCAGCTTAGCGGTAGGAATGGAGACCCAGTACTTC
TRBJ1-6 few TRBD1 TRBV10-2 CATKYAGGAYNSPLHF TGCGCCACCAAATACGCAGGGGGCGCGTATAATTCACCCCTCCACTTT